This T cell receptor beta chain was sequenced in a study of blood T cells in healthy people across ages. In its sample, this clonotype was seen many times. The antigen is unknown. Next came a second PCR, run for 7 to 11 cycles, which used a sample-barcoded 5' primer along with a J-beta primer mix. With 12 random nucleotides, a template-switch adaptor tagged each individual cDNA molecule. One entry per CDR3 protein results from TCRdb running MiXCR on the 5' RACE reads. The sample has about 930,000 distinct CDR3 sequences, 29% seen once. Study-level points and caveats: Possibly, changes in expanded clonotypes were confounded because donor CMV status was unknown.

Germline CDR1 and CDR2: MNHEY and SVGAGI. The CDR3 sequence is 15 residues long. The V end was cut by 2 bases, the J end by 0 bases, with 8 bases between. This same sample was also taken into another study, of T cells of mothers and their children. That investigation notes: All extracted RNA went into cDNA synthesis, about 1.4 ug per 15 ul. Each child gave about 3 million TCR beta CDR3 reads (each mother, over 10 million).

The rearrangement links TRBV6-5 to TRBJ1-5; D call uncertain. The material sequenced was blood. This TCR came from a woman aged 35 to 49 in good health. Here the CDR3 reads CASSYRQYSNQPQHF. The CDR3 DNA reads as TGTGCCAGCAGTTACCGGCAGTATAGCAATCAGCCCCAGCATTTT.